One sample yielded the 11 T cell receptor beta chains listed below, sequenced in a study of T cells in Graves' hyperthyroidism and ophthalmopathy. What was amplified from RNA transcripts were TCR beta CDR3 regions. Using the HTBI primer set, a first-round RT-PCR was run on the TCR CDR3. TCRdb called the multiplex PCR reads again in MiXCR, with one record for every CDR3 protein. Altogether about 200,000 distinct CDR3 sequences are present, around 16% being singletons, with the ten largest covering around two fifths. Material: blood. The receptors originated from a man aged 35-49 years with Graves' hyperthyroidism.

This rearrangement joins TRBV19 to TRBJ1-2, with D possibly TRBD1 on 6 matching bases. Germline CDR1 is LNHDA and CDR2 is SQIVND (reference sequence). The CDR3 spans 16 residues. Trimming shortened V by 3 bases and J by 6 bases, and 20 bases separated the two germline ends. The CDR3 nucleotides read TGTGCCAGTAGTATGGGGGCGTCCCTTGGGAGTCATGGCTACACCTTC. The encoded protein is CASSMGASLGSHGYTF.

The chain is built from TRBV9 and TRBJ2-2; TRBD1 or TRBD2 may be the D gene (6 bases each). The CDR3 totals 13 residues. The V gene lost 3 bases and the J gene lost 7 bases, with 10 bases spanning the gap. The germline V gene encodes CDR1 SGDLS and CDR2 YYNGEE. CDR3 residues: CASSEGGRGELFF. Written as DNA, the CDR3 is TGTGCCAGCAGCGAGGGGGGCCGCGGGGAGCTGTTTTTT.

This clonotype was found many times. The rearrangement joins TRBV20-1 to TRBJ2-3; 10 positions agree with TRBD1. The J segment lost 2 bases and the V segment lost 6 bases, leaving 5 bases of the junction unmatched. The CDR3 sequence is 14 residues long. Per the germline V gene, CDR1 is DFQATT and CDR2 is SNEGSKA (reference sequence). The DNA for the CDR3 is TGCAGTGCAACCGACAGGGGGCCCACAGATACGCAGTATTTT. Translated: CSATDRGPTDTQYF.

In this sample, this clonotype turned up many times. CDR3 nucleotides: TGTGCCAGCAGTACAGCAGGGCCCGGGGATCAGCCCCAGCATTTT. Amino acids: CASSTAGPGDQPQHF. The chain recombines TRBV2 with TRBJ1-5; a weak D match, TRBD1 (5 bases). This CDR3 spans 15 amino acids. CDR1 is SNHLY, CDR2 FYNNEI, per germline. Between the trimmed V and J ends, which lost 5 bases and 5 bases, there was a span of 16 bases.

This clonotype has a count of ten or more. CDR3 amino acids: CATSDLASGGQETQYF. CDR3 nucleotide sequence: TGTGCCACCAGTGATTTAGCCAGCGGGGGCCAAGAGACCCAGTACTTC. The J gene is TRBJ2-5, the V gene TRBV24-1; TRBD2 matches at 8 bases. Germline loops: CDR1 KGHDR, CDR2 SFDVKD. The CDR3 spans 16 residues. The V segment lost 1 base and the J segment 1 base; nucleotides outside the gene matches: 4.

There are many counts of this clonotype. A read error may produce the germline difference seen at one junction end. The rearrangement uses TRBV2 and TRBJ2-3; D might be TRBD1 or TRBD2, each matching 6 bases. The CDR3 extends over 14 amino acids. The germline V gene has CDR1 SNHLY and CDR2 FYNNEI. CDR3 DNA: TGCGCCAGCATCCGAGGGGGGAGCACAGATACGCAGTATTTT. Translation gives CASIRGGSTDTQYF.

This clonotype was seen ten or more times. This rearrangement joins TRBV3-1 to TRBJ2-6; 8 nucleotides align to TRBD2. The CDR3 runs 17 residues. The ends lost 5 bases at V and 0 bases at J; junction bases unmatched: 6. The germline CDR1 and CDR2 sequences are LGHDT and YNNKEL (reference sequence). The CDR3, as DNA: TGTGCCAGCAGCGAGGTAGCGGGGATCTCTGGGGCCAACGTCCTGACTTTC. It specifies CASSEVAGISGANVLTF.

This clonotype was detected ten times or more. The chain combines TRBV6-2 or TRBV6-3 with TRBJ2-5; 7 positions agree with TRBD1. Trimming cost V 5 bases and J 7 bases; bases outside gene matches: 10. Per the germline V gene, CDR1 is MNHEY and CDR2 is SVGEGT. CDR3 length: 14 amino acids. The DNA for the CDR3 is TGTGCCAGCAGTCCACAGGGGCTAGTCGGGACCCAGTACTTC. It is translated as CASSPQGLVGTQYF.

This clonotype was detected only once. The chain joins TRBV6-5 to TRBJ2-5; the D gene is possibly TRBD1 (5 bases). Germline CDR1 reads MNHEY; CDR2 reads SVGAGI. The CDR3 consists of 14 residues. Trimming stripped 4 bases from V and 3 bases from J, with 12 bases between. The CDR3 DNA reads TGTGCCAGCAGTTTGGGGCCCCGGAAAGAGACCCAGTACTTC. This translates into CASSLGPRKETQYF.

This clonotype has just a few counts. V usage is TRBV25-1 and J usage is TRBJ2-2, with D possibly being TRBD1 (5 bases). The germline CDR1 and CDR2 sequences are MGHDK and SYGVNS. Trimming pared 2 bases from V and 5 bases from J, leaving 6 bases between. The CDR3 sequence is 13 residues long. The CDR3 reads CASSERTTGELFF. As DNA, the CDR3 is TGTGCCAGCAGTGAAAGGACAACCGGGGAGCTGTTTTTT.

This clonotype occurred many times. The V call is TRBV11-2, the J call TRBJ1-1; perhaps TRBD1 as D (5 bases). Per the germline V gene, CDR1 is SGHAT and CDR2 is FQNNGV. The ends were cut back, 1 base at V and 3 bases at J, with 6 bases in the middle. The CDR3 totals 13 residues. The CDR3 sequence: CASSLVGDTEAFF. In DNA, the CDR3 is TGTGCCAGCAGCTTAGTAGGGGACACTGAAGCTTTCTTT.